The next 32 T cell receptor beta chains were all read from a single sample in a study of blood T cell repertoires in COVID-19. The data were produced by immunoSEQ multiplex PCR, yet TCRdb's version contains in-frame clones alone and is incomplete. The sample lists hundreds of thousands of clones; approximately 87% were seen once. Material: peripheral blood. The receptors shown here come from a woman aged 70 to 79 with active or convalescent COVID-19.

The chain joins TRBV11-2 to TRBJ1-4, with a tentative D call TRBD1 (5 bases). Germline CDR1 and CDR2: SGHAT and FQNNGV. V was pared by 6 bases and J by 11 bases, with 16 bases between. This CDR3 is 13 amino acids long. The CDR3, as DNA: TGTGCCAGCAGGCAGGGTTTGGGTGGTAAACTGTTTTTT. Its protein product is CASRQGLGGKLFF.

This chain links TRBV6-2 or TRBV6-3 with TRBJ2-7; the D gene is possibly TRBD1 (6 bases). V was clipped by 4 bases and J by 2 bases, with 9 bases between them. Germline CDR1 reads MNHEY; CDR2 reads SVGEGT. CDR3 length: 13 residues. For the CDR3, the DNA is TGTGCCAGCAGTTCCGGACAGCCCTACGAGCAGTACTTC. Amino acid sequence: CASSSGQPYEQYF.

The sample holds one count of this clone. The V gene is TRBV7-2, the J gene TRBJ1-2, with D tentatively TRBD1 (6 bases). CDR1 and CDR2 from the germline V gene are SGHTA and FQGNSA. The ends were cut back, 5 bases at V and 3 bases at J, with 13 bases in the middle. The CDR3 loop spans 14 amino acids. The CDR3 region is CASSPPGHYYGYTF. DNA of the CDR3: TGTGCCAGCAGCCCCCCGGGACACTACTATGGCTACACCTTC.

V usage is TRBV5-4 and J usage is TRBJ2-5, with D hard to call. The CDR3 has 15 residues. With 0 bases removed from V and 5 bases from J, the gap between germline ends came to 14 bases. Looked up from germline, CDR1 is SGHNT and CDR2 is YYREEE (reference sequence). The CDR3 region has the DNA TGTGCCAGCAGCTTGGACCAGACACCCATGGAGACCCAGTACTTC. This translates into CASSLDQTPMETQYF.

This clone was observed a single time. This chain links TRBV6-5 with TRBJ1-2; D remains unclear. The CDR3 is made up of 13 amino acids. In germline, CDR1 is MNHEY, CDR2 SVGAGI. Trimming left V 8 bases short and J 4 bases short, with 14 bases between. In DNA, the CDR3 is TGTGCCAGCTCCCCCGGCGGGTCCTATGGCTACACCTTC. It codes for CASSPGGSYGYTF.

V is TRBV7-9 and J is TRBJ1-4; D might be TRBD1 (5 bases). Germline V gene lookup returns CDR1 SEHNR and CDR2 FQNEAQ (reference sequence). Trimming took 5 bases from V and 8 from J, leaving 24 bases between them. CDR3 length equals 17 residues. The CDR3 DNA sequence: TGTGCCAGCAGCCTCCTCGGGGGGGTTTCGGGAGGAGAAAAACTGTTTTTT. This encodes CASSLLGGVSGGEKLFF.

This chain connects TRBV18 to TRBJ1-5, with 7 nucleotides matching TRBD1. V lost 3 bases, J lost 1 base, and 3 bases stayed unmatched. The germline gives CDR1 KGHSH, CDR2 LQKENI. The CDR3 consists of 15 residues. The CDR3 DNA reads TGTGCCAGCTCACCTGGGACAGTGAGCAATCAGCCCCAGCATTTT. This sequence encodes CASSPGTVSNQPQHF.

The J gene is TRBJ2-2, the V gene TRBV6-2 or TRBV6-3; tentatively, D is TRBD2 (6 bases). This CDR3 has 16 amino acids. The V end was cut by 2 bases, the J end by 5 bases, with 15 bases between. The germline V gene has CDR1 MNHEY and CDR2 SVGEGT. The CDR3 spells CASSYGGGLWTGELFF. CDR3 DNA: TGTGCCAGCAGTTACGGGGGAGGACTCTGGACCGGGGAGCTGTTTTTT.

The J gene is TRBJ1-1, the V gene TRBV27; the match to TRBD1 covers 8 bases. In germline, CDR1 is MNHEY, CDR2 SMNVEV (reference sequence). The CDR3 runs to 13 residues. V lost 3 bases and J lost 5; bases outside the gene matches: 2. CDR3 bases: TGTGCCAGCAGTTTCGACAGGGGTACTGAAGCTTTCTTT. This translates into CASSFDRGTEAFF.

The chain links TRBV5-1 to TRBJ2-3; 9 bases are a match to TRBD1. The CDR3 has 13 residues. Germline values: CDR1 SGHRS, CDR2 YFSETQ. J gave up 5 bases and V 4 bases, and 2 bases lay outside the gene matches. The DNA of the CDR3 is TGCGCCAGCAGCGACAGGGGGGAAGATACGCAGTATTTT. Translation: CASSDRGEDTQYF. The full variable domain, its missing parts supplied by reference TRBV5-1 and TRBJ2-3, is KAGVTQTPRYLIKTRGQQVTLSCSPISGHRSVSWYQQTPGQGLQFLFEYFSETQRNKGNFPGRFSGRQFSNSRSEMNVSTLELGDSALYLCASSDRGEDTQYFGPGTRLTVL.

The chain carries TRBV28 and TRBJ2-5, with 7 bases that match TRBD2. Germline CDR1 MDHEN, CDR2 SYDVKM. The CDR3 spans 15 residues. V lost 6 bases and J lost 4; bases outside the gene matches: 11. In nucleotides, the CDR3 is TGTGCCAGCAGGCTGGGGGGGAGGGCCCGAGAGACCCAGTACTTC. It translates to CASRLGGRARETQYF.

V gene TRBV6-5 combines with J gene TRBJ2-3, with TRBD2 identical over 9 bases. Germline trimming cut 9 bases from V and 2 bases from J; bases unmatched to any gene: 3. The CDR3 runs to 13 residues. Germline values: CDR1 MNHEY, CDR2 SVGAGI. CDR3 loop: CASPSGVTDTQYF. CDR3 bases: TGTGCCAGTCCTAGCGGGGTCACAGATACGCAGTATTTT.

This clone was observed a handful of times. J is TRBJ1-6 and V is TRBV6-4; TRBD1 matches at 8 bases. CDR3 length: 18 amino acids. The V segment lost 0 bases and the J segment 8 bases; nucleotides outside the gene matches: 12. Per the germline V gene, CDR1 is MRHNA and CDR2 is SNTAGT. This CDR3 is CASSDSKWDRSSYSPLHF. CDR3 sequence (DNA): TGTGCCAGCAGTGACTCGAAATGGGACAGGTCCTCCTATTCACCCCTCCACTTT.

This rearrangement joins TRBV18 to TRBJ2-7, with 7 bases lining up with TRBD1. CDR1 KGHSH and CDR2 LQKENI come from the germline V gene. The CDR3 has 13 amino acids. After removal of 3 bases from V and 5 bases from J, the junction contained 4 bases not matched to a gene. The CDR3 DNA reads TGTGCCAGCTCACCCGTTACAGGGGACGAGCAGTACTTC. Its protein is CASSPVTGDEQYF.

The rearrangement joins TRBV16 to TRBJ2-7; 10 bases line up with TRBD2. The V gene end was trimmed by 2 bases and the J gene end by 6 bases; junction bases not matched to a gene: 7. This CDR3 spans 15 amino acids. The germline V gene has CDR1 KGHSY and CDR2 FQNENV. In DNA form, the CDR3 reads TGTGCCAGCAGCCAACAGCGGGAGGGCCCCTGCGAGCAGTACTTC. Translating gives CASSQQREGPCEQYF.

This chain joins TRBV2 and TRBJ2-7, with 8 bases fitting TRBD2. Germline V lookup: CDR1 SNHLY, CDR2 FYNNEI. This CDR3 spans 14 amino acids. The V gene end was trimmed by 11 bases and the J gene end by 0 bases; junction bases not matched to a gene: 9. The CDR3, as DNA: TGTGCCGGGACTGGTAGCGGGGCCTCCTACGAGCAGTACTTC. Encoded protein: CAGTGSGASYEQYF.

In its sample, this clone was seen a few times. The rearrangement links TRBV7-2 to TRBJ1-3; no clear D. Germline V gene sequence: CDR1 SGHTA, CDR2 FQGNSA. The CDR3 runs to 15 residues. The V and J ends lost 0 bases and 4 bases respectively, with 10 bases between them. The CDR3 coding sequence is TGTGCCAGCAGCTTAGCTTACGGGAAAGGAAACACCATATATTTT. It translates to CASSLAYGKGNTIYF.

CDR3 DNA: TGTGCCAGCAGCTTAGTCGGGACAGGGGGCCGTTACGGCTACACCTTC. The encoded protein is CASSLVGTGGRYGYTF. The chain couples TRBV7-2 to TRBJ1-2; 12 bases match TRBD1. The germline CDR1 and CDR2 sequences are SGHTA and FQGNSA. The J segment lost 8 bases and the V segment lost 1 base, leaving 8 bases of the junction unmatched. This CDR3 has 16 residues.

The chain recombines TRBV5-6 with TRBJ1-6; TRBD1 matches at 9 bases. CDR1 and CDR2 from the germline V gene are SGHDT and YYEEEE. J lost 8 bases, V lost 0 bases, and 6 bases had no gene match. The CDR3 runs 16 residues. The CDR3 region is CASSLVQGAVYSPLHF. The DNA for the CDR3 is TGTGCCAGCAGCTTGGTACAGGGGGCTGTGTATTCACCCCTCCACTTT.

The chain joins TRBV9 to TRBJ1-3; the D is unclear. The CDR3 sequence is 13 residues long. The germline V and J ends were trimmed by 0 bases and 4 bases, with 5 bases remaining between them. Germline V gene sequence: CDR1 SGDLS, CDR2 YYNGEE. Here the CDR3 DNA reads TGTGCCAGCAGCGTAGTAGCGGGAAACACCATATATTTT. Amino acids: CASSVVAGNTIYF.

The chain uses TRBV7-3 and TRBJ2-1; weak D call: TRBD2 (6 bases). Trimming pared 3 bases from V and 10 bases from J, leaving 16 bases between. CDR1 SGHTA and CDR2 FQGTGA come from the germline V gene. This CDR3 spans 14 amino acids. The CDR3 sequence is CASSLSGQSAEQFF. CDR3 coding DNA: TGTGCCAGCAGCTTGAGCGGGCAGAGTGCCGAGCAGTTCTTC.

This clone showed up just a few times. The gene calls are TRBV29-1 and TRBJ2-2; 9 nucleotides line up with TRBD2. This CDR3 spans 13 amino acids. Losses at the gene ends were 7 bases for V and 6 bases for J; bases not matched to a gene: 6. The germline gives CDR1 SQVTM, CDR2 ANQGSEA. The CDR3 sequence: CSGSGRGPGELFF. In DNA form, the CDR3 reads TGCAGCGGTAGCGGGAGAGGCCCCGGGGAGCTGTTTTTT.

The chain links TRBV10-3 to TRBJ1-3, with TRBD1 identical over 9 bases. CDR1 is ENHRY, CDR2 SYGVKD, per germline. J lost 4 bases, V lost 7 bases, and 5 bases had no gene match. This CDR3 is built from 14 residues. CDR3 sequence: CAITGTGTGNTIYF. Here the CDR3 DNA reads TGTGCCATCACCGGGACAGGGACAGGAAACACCATATATTTT.

The chain uses TRBV5-1 and TRBJ2-5; TRBD2 matches 16 bases. From germline, CDR1 is SGHRS and CDR2 YFSETQ. The CDR3 covers 17 residues. V trimming: 3 bases; J trimming: 5 bases; junction bases outside the gene matches: 7. CDR3 region: CASSYTGTSGGAETQYF. The CDR3 DNA reads TGCGCCAGCAGCTATACCGGGACTAGCGGGGGGGCGGAGACCCAGTACTTC.

In DNA, the CDR3 is TGTGCCAGCAGCCCTAGCGACGGTAGCTCCTACGAGCAGTACTTC. Translated, it gives CASSPSDGSSYEQYF. V is TRBV7-2 and J is TRBJ2-7; perhaps TRBD2 as D (6 bases). CDR1 is SGHTA, CDR2 FQGNSA, per germline. V lost 5 bases and J 0 bases, leaving 14 bases between the germline ends. The CDR3 covers 15 residues.

The chain joins TRBV18 to TRBJ2-7; possible D gene TRBD1, 6 bases. From germline, CDR1 is KGHSH and CDR2 LQKENI. This CDR3 is built from 15 residues. V was clipped by 5 bases and J by 2 bases, with 16 bases between them. CDR3 DNA: TGTGCCAGCTCAGCGTACCGGGACACCCCCTACGAGCAGTACTTC. Translated: CASSAYRDTPYEQYF.

Only a few counts were recorded for this clone. The chain joins TRBV6-5 to TRBJ1-2, with D possibly being TRBD1 (5 bases). The CDR3 totals 14 residues. The germline CDR1 and CDR2 sequences are MNHEY and SVGAGI. With 2 bases removed from V and 4 bases from J, the gap between germline ends came to 11 bases. CDR3 amino acids: CASSYGGVTYGYTF. CDR3 bases: TGTGCCAGCAGTTACGGGGGGGTTACCTATGGCTACACCTTC.

This chain links TRBV7-9 with TRBJ1-5; the match to TRBD1 covers 9 bases. Germline values: CDR1 SEHNR, CDR2 FQNEAQ (reference sequence). There are 16 residues in the CDR3. Unmatched junction bases numbered 6, after V lost 0 bases and J lost 6 bases. The CDR3, as DNA: TGTGCCAGCAGCTTAGCCGGGACAGGGACTTCTCAGCCCCAGCATTTT. Its protein product is CASSLAGTGTSQPQHF.

This chain uses TRBV18 with TRBJ1-1, with TRBD1 identical over 10 bases. CDR3 size: 15 residues. The V gene's germline CDR1 is KGHSH and CDR2 LQKENI. V was pared by 4 bases and J by 3 bases, with 5 bases of the junction left unmatched. The CDR3 here is CASSRGQGLHTEAFF. The CDR3 nucleotides are TGTGCCAGCTCACGGGGACAGGGGTTACACACTGAAGCTTTCTTT.

This clone occurred once. The V gene is TRBV15, the J gene TRBJ2-1, with D possibly being TRBD2 (5 bases). There are 15 residues in the CDR3. The germline V gene encodes CDR1 LNHNV and CDR2 YYDKDF (reference sequence). Trimming took 5 bases from V and 8 from J, leaving 19 bases between them. The CDR3 loop reads CATSGRTRSGDEQFF. In DNA, the CDR3 is TGTGCCACCAGCGGCCGAACTAGATCCGGCGATGAGCAGTTCTTC.

This clone has a single count. V is TRBV15 and J is TRBJ2-7, with 8 bases fitting TRBD2. Trimming removed 2 bases from V and 4 bases from J; junction bases left unmatched: 7. From germline, CDR1 is LNHNV and CDR2 YYDKDF (reference sequence). There are 15 residues in the CDR3. The CDR3 loop is CATSRPGLGGYEQYF. Here the CDR3 DNA reads TGTGCCACCAGCAGACCGGGACTAGGAGGTTACGAGCAGTACTTC.

The count of this clone is one. The junction differs from germline at one of its ends, possibly a read error. V usage is TRBV12-3 or TRBV12-4 and J usage is TRBJ2-7; D not resolved. CDR3 length: 13 residues. CDR3 nucleotide sequence: TGTGCCAGCAGTTTTTCCCGCGCCGCACGATCGCACTTC. As protein: CASSFSRAARSHF.